What follows are 10 T cell receptor beta chains derived from one specimen sequenced in a study of T cell repertoires in aging, cancer and after chemotherapy. Rearranged V-D-J TRB sequences were amplified with a mixed TRB-A/B primer pool. TCRdb recomputed calls from the multiplex PCR reads with MiXCR, one row per CDR3 protein. The data show approximately 4,300 distinct CDR3 sequences, roughly 28% seen once. Amplification of TCR beta used genomic DNA extracted from peripheral blood. Sequencing used blood. These receptors came from a human donor in good health.

The chain carries TRBV27 and TRBJ1-3, with TRBD1 as a possible D gene (6 bases). The V gene's germline CDR1 is MNHEY and CDR2 SMNVEV (reference sequence). Trimming shortened V by 1 base and J by 2 bases, and 9 bases separated the two germline ends. This CDR3 has 15 amino acids. This CDR3 is CASSLYGGPGNTIYF. CDR3 nucleotides: TGTGCCAGCAGTTTATACGGGGGCCCTGGAAACACCATATATTTT.

The J gene is TRBJ2-2, the V gene TRBV18; D call uncertain. The V end was cut by 3 bases, the J end by 2 bases, with 7 bases between. The CDR3 is made up of 14 amino acids. Per the germline V gene, CDR1 is KGHSH and CDR2 is LQKENI. The CDR3 here is CASSPRINTGELFF. The CDR3 DNA is TGTGCCAGCTCACCGCGGATAAACACCGGGGAGCTGTTTTTT.

This clonotype was seen a handful of times. This chain uses TRBV5-6 with TRBJ1-3; weak D call: TRBD1 (5 bases). The CDR3 consists of 16 residues. Germline values: CDR1 SGHDT, CDR2 YYEEEE. V lost 2 bases and J lost 0, with 12 bases in between. The chain's CDR3 is CASSLNGQGSGNTIYF. The CDR3 nucleotides are TGTGCCAGCAGCTTAAATGGCCAGGGCTCTGGAAACACCATATATTTT.

J is TRBJ2-7 and V is TRBV5-4; D may be TRBD1 (6 bases). The V and J ends lost 5 bases and 5 bases respectively, with 14 bases between them. The CDR3 extends over 13 amino acids. In germline, CDR1 is SGHNT, CDR2 YYREEE (reference sequence). CDR3 nucleotide sequence: TGTGCCAGCAGGCCTACAGGGTTCGACGAGCAGTACTTC. It translates to CASRPTGFDEQYF.

This clonotype showed up just a few times. The chain joins TRBV6-5 to TRBJ2-2; the D gene is possibly TRBD1 (6 bases). The CDR3 runs 13 residues. CDR1 and CDR2 from the germline V gene are MNHEY and SVGAGI. V was clipped by 10 bases and J by 8 bases, with 17 bases between them. The CDR3 nucleotides read TGTGCCATCCGGGACACGGGCCTTGGGGAGCTGTTTTTT. Translation: CAIRDTGLGELFF.

This clonotype appeared once. Since a much larger clone is just one base distant, this may be a read error. CDR3 DNA: TGTGCCAGCAGTTTGGCGTCGAACACCGGGGAGCTGTTTTTT. Translated, it gives CASSLASNTGELFF. The chain links TRBV12-3 or TRBV12-4 to TRBJ2-2; D ambiguous. The CDR3 is made up of 14 amino acids. Trimming left V 3 bases short and J 0 bases short, with 5 bases between.

The chain recombines TRBV18 with TRBJ1-1; 9 bases align to TRBD1. CDR1 and CDR2 (germline): KGHSH, LQKENI. This CDR3 is 15 amino acids long. With V trimmed by 0 bases and J by 5 bases, 4 bases remained unmatched. CDR3 in DNA: TGTGCCAGCTCACCACCGAGAGGACAGGGGACTGAAGCTTTCTTT. The encoded protein is CASSPPRGQGTEAFF. The full variable domain, with the rest looked up from reference TRBV18 and TRBJ1-1, is NAGVMQNPRHLVRRRGQEARLRCSPMKGHSHVYWYRQLPEEGLKFMVYLQKENIIDESGMPKERFSAEFPKEGPSILRIQQVVRGDSAAYFCASSPPRGQGTEAFFGQGTRLTVV.

In its sample, this clonotype ranks as medium-sized. This rearrangement joins TRBV19 to TRBJ2-1, with 9 bases matching TRBD1. After removal of 5 bases from V and 4 bases from J, the junction contained 3 bases not matched to a gene. This CDR3 has 14 amino acids. Germline values: CDR1 LNHDA, CDR2 SQIVND (reference sequence). CDR3 protein: CASSVGQGYNEQFF. For the CDR3, the DNA is TGTGCCAGTAGTGTGGGACAGGGATACAATGAGCAGTTCTTC.

By share, this clonotype counts as medium-sized (0.01 to 0.1%). V usage is TRBV27 and J usage is TRBJ1-6; 8 bases match TRBD1. Germline V CDR1 and CDR2: MNHEY, SMNVEV (reference sequence). With V trimmed by 4 bases and J by 9 bases, 8 bases remained unmatched. This CDR3 is 15 amino acids long. The CDR3 nucleotides read TGTGCCAGCAGTTCCAGTGACAGGGGTGGTTCACCCCTCCACTTT. Translated: CASSSSDRGGSPLHF.

The V and J genes are TRBV10-3 and TRBJ2-7, with 9 bases identical to TRBD2. CDR1 ENHRY and CDR2 SYGVKD come from the germline V gene. Trimming took 3 bases from V and 6 from J; bases not matched to a gene: 6. This CDR3 region has 14 residues. The CDR3 nucleotides read TGTGCCATCAGTGAACGCGGGGGGGCCACCGAGCAGTACTTC. Encoded protein: CAISERGGATEQYF.